The TCR beta chain described here comes from a study of T cells in Graves' hyperthyroidism and ophthalmopathy. This clonotype was recorded many times. There were TCR beta CDR3 regions amplified from RNA transcripts. In the first-round RT-PCR of the TCR CDR3, the HTBI primer set was used. MiXCR was run by TCRdb on the multiplex PCR reads, yielding one entry per CDR3 protein. In the table there are some 500,000 distinct CDR3 sequences, around an eighth of which are singletons. This receptor was identified in a woman aged 18-35 years with Graves' hyperthyroidism. Sequencing input: blood.

This chain's CDR3 is CASSLGQGNGELFF. The CDR3, as DNA: TGTGCCAGCAGTTTGGGACAGGGGAACGGGGAGCTGTTTTTT. The chain has TRBV27 and TRBJ2-2; 10 nucleotides agree with TRBD1. V lost 3 bases, J lost 7 bases, and 2 bases stayed unmatched. The CDR3 runs to 14 residues. The germline V gene encodes CDR1 MNHEY and CDR2 SMNVEV (reference sequence).